The following is a T cell receptor beta chain sequence with its context. This entry is derived from a study of control samples from healthy donors and cancer patients. CDR1 and CDR2 (germline): LNHDA, SQIVND (reference sequence). The V end was cut by 5 bases, the J end by 2 bases, with 15 bases between. This CDR3 contains 15 residues. Only in-frame clones appear in the TCRdb table, and some are missing; sequencing was by immunoSEQ multiplex PCR. This table has about 42,000 clones, around four fifths appearing once. The clonotype was recovered from a man aged 55 to 69 in good health. Sequencing used blood. The chain is built from TRBV19 and TRBJ1-2; D is possibly TRBD1 (5 bases). CDR3 in DNA: TGTGCCAGTAGTCCTGGGAGGGGACCCAACTATGGCTACACCTTC. Protein product: CASSPGRGPNYGYTF.